The 25 T cell receptor beta chains listed next were all sequenced from one sample in a study of control samples from healthy donors and cancer patients. Generated by immunoSEQ multiplex PCR, the TCRdb table keeps only in-frame clones and is missing some. The sample gives roughly 120,000 clones, approximately 95% of which show up once; approximately 4% is in the top ten. Sequencing was performed on blood. These receptors were collected from a young man in good health.

The V and J genes are TRBV27 and TRBJ1-5, with TRBD1 matching 7 bases. The CDR3 is made up of 14 amino acids. V shed 5 bases and J 4 bases; nucleotides not matched to a gene: 5. Germline CDR1 reads MNHEY; CDR2 reads SMNVEV (reference sequence). The chain's CDR3 is CASSLDRANQPQHF. DNA for the CDR3: TGTGCCAGCAGTCTTGACAGGGCTAATCAGCCCCAGCATTTT.

The gene calls are TRBV6-2 or TRBV6-3 and TRBJ1-2; maybe TRBD1 (6 bases). The germline V gene has CDR1 MNHEY and CDR2 SVGEGT. The V gene lost 0 bases and the J gene lost 4 bases, with 15 bases spanning the gap. The CDR3 is made up of 16 amino acids. The CDR3 bases are TGTGCCAGCAGTTACTCGACAGGCGAACCTAGCTATGGCTACACCTTC. It specifies CASSYSTGEPSYGYTF.

CDR3 sequence: CATSRAAGDFADTQYF. The CDR3 DNA follows: TGTGCCACCAGCAGAGCCGCGGGCGATTTCGCAGATACGCAGTATTTT. The V and J genes are TRBV15 and TRBJ2-3; perhaps TRBD2 as D (5 bases). The CDR3 is 16 amino acids. V was cut by 1 base and J by 4 bases, with 15 bases left in between. Germline V lookup: CDR1 LNHNV, CDR2 YYDKDF (reference sequence).

In this sample, this clone turned up once. V usage is TRBV7-8 and J usage is TRBJ1-5; 9 bases align to TRBD1. V shed 0 bases and J 1 base; nucleotides not matched to a gene: 1. This CDR3 spans 16 amino acids. CDR1 and CDR2 from the germline V gene are SGHVS and FQNEAQ. The CDR3 spells CASSLAGTGSNQPQHF. CDR3 sequence (DNA): TGTGCCAGCAGCTTAGCGGGGACAGGGAGCAATCAGCCCCAGCATTTT.

The V call is TRBV9, the J call TRBJ1-6, with a weak D call TRBD1 (5 bases). Germline lookup yields CDR1 SGDLS and CDR2 YYNGEE. This CDR3 has 15 residues. V lost 4 bases and J 7 bases, leaving 15 bases between the germline ends. Here the CDR3 DNA reads TGTGCCAGCAGCCCTACGGGGGTGGCGAATTCACCCCTCCACTTT. Encoded protein: CASSPTGVANSPLHF. The full variable domain, its missing parts supplied by reference TRBV9 and TRBJ1-6, is DSGVTQTPKHLITATGQRVTLRCSPRSGDLSVYWYQQSLDQGLQFLIQYYNGEERAKGNILERFSAQQFPDLHSELNLSSLELGDSALYFCASSPTGVANSPLHFGNGTRLTVT.

The V call is TRBV5-1, the J call TRBJ2-1, with 10 bases identical to TRBD2. The V and J ends lost 5 bases and 10 bases, in that order; junction bases with no gene match: 6. This CDR3 region has 13 residues. Germline V CDR1 and CDR2: SGHRS, YFSETQ. CDR3 loop: CASSLAGAGEQFF. CDR3 coding DNA: TGCGCCAGCAGTCTAGCGGGGGCCGGGGAGCAGTTCTTC.

The rearrangement joins TRBV7-9 to TRBJ1-5, with D perhaps TRBD1 (5 bases). V was trimmed by 0 bases and J by 7 bases, leaving 10 bases between them. CDR1 SEHNR and CDR2 FQNEAQ come from the germline V gene (reference sequence). The CDR3 contains 14 residues. The CDR3 bases are TGTGCCAGCAGCTTAGCAGGGGTTGAACAGCCCCAGCATTTT. Residues: CASSLAGVEQPQHF.

The rearrangement joins TRBV19 to TRBJ1-2, with D tentatively TRBD1 (6 bases). The germline V gene encodes CDR1 LNHDA and CDR2 SQIVND (reference sequence). V lost 10 bases and J 8 bases, leaving 17 bases between the germline ends. The CDR3 loop spans 12 amino acids. The CDR3 here is CATKDGTKGYTF. The CDR3 region has the DNA TGTGCCACTAAGGACGGGACAAAAGGCTACACCTTC.

The chain carries TRBV6-2 or TRBV6-3 and TRBJ2-1, with a weak D call TRBD1 (6 bases). V lost 4 bases and J 8 bases, leaving 21 bases between the germline ends. CDR3 length: 16 amino acids. Looked up from germline, CDR1 is MNHEY and CDR2 is SVGEGT. The CDR3 spells CASSSMGWGLDDEQFF. CDR3 in DNA: TGTGCCAGCAGTTCAATGGGGTGGGGGCTTGATGATGAGCAGTTCTTC.

J is TRBJ2-1 and V is TRBV5-1; the D is unclear. V lost 0 bases, J lost 5 bases, and 12 bases lay in between. CDR3 length: 15 residues. Germline CDR1 SGHRS, CDR2 YFSETQ. The CDR3 DNA follows: TGCGCCAGCAGCTTGGTGAAGGGCCCGCACAATGAGCAGTTCTTC. Translation gives CASSLVKGPHNEQFF.

The J gene is TRBJ2-7, the V gene TRBV5-1, with 9 positions matching TRBD1. Germline lookup yields CDR1 SGHRS and CDR2 YFSETQ. Trimming at V came to 3 bases and at J to 0 bases, leaving 4 bases not matched to a gene. The CDR3 loop spans 15 amino acids. CDR3 region: CASSSTGGSSYEQYF. The CDR3 DNA reads as TGCGCCAGCAGCTCGACAGGGGGTTCCTCCTACGAGCAGTACTTC.

J is TRBJ2-2 and V is TRBV10-3, with 7 bases that match TRBD1. This CDR3 is 15 amino acids long. The V segment lost 4 bases and the J segment 1 base; nucleotides outside the gene matches: 3. Germline V gene data show CDR1 as ENHRY and CDR2 as SYGVKD. The CDR3, as DNA: TGTGCCATCAGTGGTTGGACAGGGAACACCGGGGAGCTGTTTTTT. This sequence encodes CAISGWTGNTGELFF.

The chain has TRBV30 and TRBJ2-5; D not certain. Between the trimmed V and J ends, which lost 0 bases and 1 base, there was a span of 6 bases. CDR1 GTSNPN and CDR2 SVGIG come from the germline V gene (reference sequence). CDR3 size: 13 residues. CDR3 sequence: CAWSVQLQETQYF. The DNA of the CDR3 is TGTGCCTGGAGTGTACAGCTCCAAGAGACCCAGTACTTC.

J is TRBJ1-3 and V is TRBV9; 7 nucleotides match TRBD1. The CDR3 length is 17 residues. Unmatched junction bases numbered 11, after V lost 5 bases and J lost 0 bases. Germline-derived CDR1 and CDR2 are SGDLS and YYNGEE. Here the CDR3 reads CASRPGGLTGSGNTIYF. The CDR3 DNA reads TGTGCCAGCAGGCCAGGGGGACTAACAGGCTCTGGAAACACCATATATTTT.

This clone occurred a few times. The chain links TRBV19 to TRBJ2-7; D is possibly TRBD1 (6 bases). V was trimmed by 3 bases and J by 3 bases, leaving 9 bases between them. CDR3 length: 13 residues. Germline V lookup: CDR1 LNHDA, CDR2 SQIVND (reference sequence). CDR3 region: CASSMEQGYEQYF. The CDR3 bases are TGTGCCAGTAGTATGGAACAGGGCTACGAGCAGTACTTC.

The chain carries TRBV19 and TRBJ2-7; 7 bases align to TRBD1. This CDR3 is 13 amino acids long. V dropped 5 bases and J dropped 5; count of bases not matched to a gene: 6. Germline CDR1 is LNHDA and CDR2 is SQIVND (reference sequence). The CDR3 DNA follows: TGTGCCAGTAGTGCGACAGGGTTCGACGAGCAGTACTTC. Its translation: CASSATGFDEQYF.

The chain employs TRBV7-8 and TRBJ1-4, with 11 bases matching TRBD1. The CDR3 covers 17 residues. Germline V gives CDR1 SGHVS, CDR2 FQNEAQ. V shed 5 bases and J 3 bases; nucleotides not matched to a gene: 8. This CDR3 reads CASSPGQGAVSNEKLFF. The CDR3 coding sequence is TGTGCCAGCAGCCCTGGACAGGGGGCGGTCTCTAATGAAAAACTGTTTTTT.

This chain uses TRBV19 with TRBJ1-1; TRBD1 might be the D (5 bases). V was shortened by 4 bases and J by 2 bases, with 11 bases between the two germline ends. This CDR3 has 14 amino acids. The germline V gene has CDR1 LNHDA and CDR2 SQIVND (reference sequence). The DNA for the CDR3 is TGTGCCAGTAGTAGGGGGGACTCTAACACTGAAGCTTTCTTT. It encodes CASSRGDSNTEAFF.

The chain combines TRBV5-1 with TRBJ1-1; tentative D call: TRBD1 (6 bases). Germline CDR1 reads SGHRS; CDR2 reads YFSETQ. Trimming removed 4 bases at V and 4 bases at J, with 14 bases between. The CDR3 runs 14 residues. The CDR3 DNA reads TGCGCCAGCAGCAGTACTCAGGGGCGCACTGAAGCTTTCTTT. Translating gives CASSSTQGRTEAFF.

The DNA of the CDR3 is TGTGCCACCAGCCCCAGGGGATATGTCAATCAGCCCCAGCATTTT. Translated: CATSPRGYVNQPQHF. The V call is TRBV24-1, the J call TRBJ1-5, with D possibly TRBD1 on 6 matching bases. This CDR3 contains 15 residues. Germline values: CDR1 KGHDR, CDR2 SFDVKD. Trimming cost V 7 bases and J 3 bases, with 15 bases left between them.

The V and J genes are TRBV9 and TRBJ1-3; D call uncertain. The CDR3 length is 17 residues. The germline V gene has CDR1 SGDLS and CDR2 YYNGEE. Trimming removed 0 bases from V and 0 bases from J, with 13 bases in between. The CDR3 bases are TGTGCCAGCAGCGTAGGTCTTCCGGAGTCCTCTGGAAACACCATATATTTT. The encoded protein is CASSVGLPESSGNTIYF. Together with reference TRBV9 and TRBJ1-3, the CDR3 gives the full variable domain: DSGVTQTPKHLITATGQRVTLRCSPRSGDLSVYWYQQSLDQGLQFLIQYYNGEERAKGNILERFSAQQFPDLHSELNLSSLELGDSALYFCASSVGLPESSGNTIYFGEGSWLTVV.

This clone was found a few times. J is TRBJ1-2 and V is TRBV5-1; the D gene is possibly TRBD1 (5 bases). The CDR3 spans 15 residues. Germline values: CDR1 SGHRS, CDR2 YFSETQ. V was pared by 4 bases and J by 7 bases, with 20 bases between. The CDR3 DNA sequence: TGCGCCAGCAGCCCAAATGGGCAGGGATTTTCTGGCTACACCTTC. Its protein is CASSPNGQGFSGYTF.

The rearrangement uses TRBV7-2 and TRBJ2-5; 12 bases match TRBD1. With 3 bases clipped from V and 5 bases from J, the junction kept 4 bases outside the gene matches. This CDR3 is built from 15 residues. Germline CDR1 is SGHTA and CDR2 is FQGNSA. The CDR3 here is CASSFWDRGPETQYF. Here the CDR3 DNA reads TGTGCCAGCAGCTTTTGGGACAGGGGGCCGGAGACCCAGTACTTC.

This rearrangement joins TRBV18 to TRBJ2-5, with 12 bases fitting TRBD2. V dropped 6 bases and J dropped 3; count of bases not matched to a gene: 14. CDR3 size: 18 residues. Germline V gives CDR1 KGHSH, CDR2 LQKENI. The CDR3 sequence: CASSPSAVGLAGKETQYF. Written as DNA, the CDR3 is TGTGCCAGCTCCCCCTCGGCCGTTGGACTAGCGGGGAAAGAGACCCAGTACTTC.

The chain combines TRBV3-1 (or the pseudogene TRBV3-2) with TRBJ2-5; possible D gene TRBD2, 6 bases. Trimming removed 6 bases at V and 5 bases at J, with 19 bases between. The length of the CDR3 is 15 residues. Germline V lookup: CDR1 LGHDT, CDR2 YNNKEL (reference sequence). CDR3 amino acids: CASREGYRAGETQYF. The DNA of the CDR3 is TGTGCCAGCAGGGAAGGGTATCGGGCGGGGGAGACCCAGTACTTC.